This T cell receptor (beta chain) was identified during a study of PD-L1 blockade in urothelial cancer (dated by TCRdb to the late 2010s). Background on the whole study: Therapy was started at some point between 2012 and 2014 for all patients, and atezolizumab 1,200 mg was administered intravenously every 3 weeks. Patients had an ECOG performance status of 0 or 1 and had received between 0 and 3 prior chemotherapy regimens. Somatic, immune and clinical correlates of response to PD-L1 blockade with atezolizumab in urothelial cancer were the focus of an exploratory multi-omic analysis. Pretreatment tumor samples, along with matched peripheral blood collected serially before and after atezolizumab treatment, underwent TCR sequencing. Durable clinical benefit was achieved by nine patients but not by the remaining 20. Blood samples were analyzed 3 weeks after the start of treatment (second dose) and 6 weeks after the start of treatment. Around 29 patients had pretreatment blood TCR-seq, about 25 had at least one posttreatment blood collection, and about 25 had tumor TCR-seq. In the same patients who had TCR sequencing, pretreatment tumors also underwent whole exome sequencing and RNA sequencing. About 85% of the roughly 29 patients were identified as males with urothelial cancer of bladder origin, and a prior smoking history was reported by 18 of 29 patients. A median of about 140,000 T cells and roughly 80,000 unique TCRs was obtained from blood samples, and a median clonality of approximately 0.08 was observed. Durable clinical benefit was defined as progression-free survival longer than 6 months, and TCR features were also tested against progression-free and overall survival.

Concerning this clone itself: No antigen is known for it. No base quality information exists; no much larger clone differs at one position.

The time point label for this specimen denotes: pretreatment peripheral blood. A cohort of about 30 patients with locally advanced or metastatic urothelial carcinoma, treated at Memorial Sloan Kettering on a trial protocol, was included. Peripheral blood mononuclear cells were collected pretreatment and during treatment, at between 1 and 8 total time points per patient. The Qiagen DNeasy Blood extraction kit was used to purify genomic DNA from total PBMCs and from tumor samples. PBMCs were collected pretreatment and during treatment, and were isolated and stored as previously described. Including the terminal cysteine and phenylalanine, the CDR3 comprises 14 residues. The CDR3 DNA has 42 bases and is translated from base 1. The germline V gene supplies CDR1 SGHTA and CDR2 FQGNSA. Here V drops 4 bases and J drops 6 bases, and the junction holds 8 bases not matched to any gene. Beyond this particular receptor, the publication reports: Patients with durable benefit showed greater expansion of tumor-associated TCR clones in peripheral blood 3 weeks after starting treatment (n ≈ 21, p = 0.022). Small sample size (n ≈ 30) and many exploratory analyses mean the results are intended to be hypothesis-generating. Improved progression-free and overall survival was found to be associated with pretreatment peripheral blood TCR clonality below the median.

Each PCR received spiked-in synthetic TCR analog templates so that absolute template abundance could be estimated from read counts. The immunoSEQ assay used bias-controlled V and J gene primers to amplify TCRbeta CDR3 regions from genomic DNA. Sequencing of rearranged TCRbeta segments was performed at approximately 20X coverage. On the study's bioinformatics: Clustering was used to correct sequencing errors, and CDR3s were annotated against IMGT to assign V, D and J genes. Downstream analyses used only productive TCRbeta rearrangements and left out out-of-frame or stop-codon sequences. To compute clonality, Shannon entropy was normalized by the log of the number of unique productive sequences and then subtracted from one. Clones differing between time points or between blood and tumor were identified by Fisher's exact test with Benjamini-Hochberg correction at adjusted p below 0.01. TCRdb provides this immuneACCESS table in a form limited to in-frame rearrangements. Some clones are lacking; in checked studies, under half of them reflect an unresolved V gene, and why the rest are absent is not known. The V and J calls and clone size are taken from that table; D and trimming were inferred from the DNA. The sample data list under 95,000 clones, and around 84% of these were observed just once. Approximately 9.2% of the sample rests with the top ten.

The specimen comprised PBMCs, sampled around atezolizumab (anti-PD-L1) treatment. The chain couples TRBV7-2 to TRBJ1-1; 7 junctional bases match TRBD1. The receptor comes from a woman between 65 and 79 years old with urothelial cancer. The bases are TGTGCCAGCAGCTGGAGAACAGGGGTCGCTGAAGCTTTCTTT. It translates as CASSWRTGVAEAFF.